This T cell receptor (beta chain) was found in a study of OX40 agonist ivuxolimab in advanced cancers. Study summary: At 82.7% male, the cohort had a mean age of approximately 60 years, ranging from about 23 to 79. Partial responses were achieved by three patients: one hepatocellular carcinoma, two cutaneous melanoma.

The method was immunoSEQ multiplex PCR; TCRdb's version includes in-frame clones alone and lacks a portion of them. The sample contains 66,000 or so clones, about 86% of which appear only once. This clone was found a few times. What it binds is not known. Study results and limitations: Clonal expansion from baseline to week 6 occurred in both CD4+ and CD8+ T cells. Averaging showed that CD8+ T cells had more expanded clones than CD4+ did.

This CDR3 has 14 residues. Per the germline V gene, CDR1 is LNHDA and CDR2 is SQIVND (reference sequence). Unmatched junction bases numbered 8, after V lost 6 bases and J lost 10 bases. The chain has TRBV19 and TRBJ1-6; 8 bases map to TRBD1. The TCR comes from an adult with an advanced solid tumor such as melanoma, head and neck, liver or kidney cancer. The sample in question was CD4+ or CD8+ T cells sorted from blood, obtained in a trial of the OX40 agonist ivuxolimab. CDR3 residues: CASRPTGVGSPLHF. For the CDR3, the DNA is TGTGCCAGTAGACCGACAGGGGTTGGATCACCCCTCCACTTT. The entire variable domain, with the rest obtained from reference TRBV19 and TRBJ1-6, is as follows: DGGITQSPKYLFRKEGQNVTLSCEQNLNHDAMYWYRQDPGQGLRLIYYSQIVNDFQKGDIAEGYSVSREKKESFPLTVTSAQKNPTAFYLCASRPTGVGSPLHFGNGTRLTVT.